Listed here are 22 T cell receptor beta chains from one sample, sequenced in a study of shared clonotypes between healthy human individuals. Sequenced by immunoSEQ multiplex PCR; TCRdb stores in-frame clones only, minus some. This table holds roughly 1.5 million clones, approximately 98% found once. Sequencing was performed on naive CD4+ T cells sorted from blood. Indicated subset: CD45RA+ positively selected. The receptors originated from a man aged 30 to 45 in good health.

The V gene is TRBV19, the J gene TRBJ2-3; TRBD2 matches 7 bases. The V gene end was trimmed by 8 bases and the J gene end by 0 bases; junction bases not matched to a gene: 11. This CDR3 comprises 16 residues. CDR1 is LNHDA and CDR2 is SQIVND in the germline V gene (reference sequence). CDR3 sequence reads: CASRPTLAASTDTQYF. The DNA of the CDR3 is TGTGCCAGTCGACCCACTCTAGCGGCAAGCACAGATACGCAGTATTTT.

J is TRBJ2-2 and V is TRBV5-1; no clear D. V was pared by 0 bases and J by 5 bases, with 8 bases between. Germline CDR1 is SGHRS and CDR2 is YFSETQ. This CDR3 contains 14 residues. The CDR3 protein is CASSLGLGTGELFF. The DNA for the CDR3 is TGCGCCAGCAGCTTGGGCCTCGGAACCGGGGAGCTGTTTTTT.

The CDR3 spells CASSALRDSLQLFF. DNA of the CDR3: TGTGCCAGCTCTGCCCTTCGGGACAGCCTTCAACTGTTTTTT. V is TRBV18 and J is TRBJ1-4; 7 bases map to TRBD1. Trimming removed 6 bases from V and 12 bases from J; junction bases left unmatched: 13. This CDR3 has 14 residues. Germline lookup yields CDR1 KGHSH and CDR2 LQKENI. The full variable domain, its missing parts supplied by reference TRBV18 and TRBJ1-4, is NAGVMQNPRHLVRRRGQEARLRCSPMKGHSHVYWYRQLPEEGLKFMVYLQKENIIDESGMPKERFSAEFPKEGPSILRIQQVVRGDSAAYFCASSALRDSLQLFFGSGTQLSVL.

The V call is TRBV27, the J call TRBJ2-7; 7 bases map to TRBD2. Losses at the gene ends were 5 bases for V and 5 bases for J; bases not matched to a gene: 12. This CDR3 comprises 15 residues. Germline V gives CDR1 MNHEY, CDR2 SMNVEV (reference sequence). The DNA of the CDR3 is TGTGCCAGCAGTAAGCTATTCCCGGGGGGTGACGAGCAGTACTTC. Translation: CASSKLFPGGDEQYF.

The rearrangement links TRBV14 to TRBJ1-3; 9 bases fit TRBD1. Germline loops: CDR1 SGHDN, CDR2 FVKESK. V was clipped by 5 bases and J by 2 bases; unmatched bases: 7. This CDR3 region has 16 residues. The CDR3 spells CASSATGGVTGNTIYF. The CDR3 coding sequence is TGTGCCAGCAGCGCTACAGGGGGCGTAACTGGAAACACCATATATTTT.

The J gene is TRBJ1-2, the V gene TRBV27; 8 bases align to TRBD1. CDR3 length equals 15 residues. CDR1 is MNHEY and CDR2 is SMNVEV in the germline V gene (reference sequence). After removal of 5 bases from V and 8 bases from J, the junction contained 13 bases not matched to a gene. This CDR3 is CASSPLFRTGRGYTF. The DNA for the CDR3 is TGTGCCAGCAGTCCCCTCTTCCGGACAGGGCGGGGCTACACCTTC.

CDR3 amino acids: CASSLGRRGTEAFF. The CDR3 DNA reads as TGTGCCAGCAGCTTGGGCCGGAGGGGGACTGAAGCTTTCTTT. This chain uses TRBV5-4 with TRBJ1-1, with D possibly being TRBD1 (6 bases). Trimming shortened V by 0 bases and J by 5 bases, and 11 bases separated the two germline ends. Germline CDR1 SGHNT, CDR2 YYREEE (reference sequence). The CDR3 sequence is 14 residues long.

CDR3 in DNA: TGTGCCAGCTCACCACAGTGGGACTACAATGAGCAGTTCTTC. As protein: CASSPQWDYNEQFF. The J gene is TRBJ2-1, the V gene TRBV18; D gene unclear. The V gene's germline CDR1 is KGHSH and CDR2 LQKENI. The CDR3 loop spans 14 amino acids. V gave up 1 base and J gave up 3 bases, with 7 bases separating them.

The gene calls are TRBV18 and TRBJ2-1; perhaps TRBD2 as D (6 bases). Between the trimmed V and J ends, which lost 3 bases and 5 bases, there was a span of 11 bases. CDR3 length equals 14 residues. Germline V lookup: CDR1 KGHSH, CDR2 LQKENI. CDR3 sequence: CASSPTGLNNEQFF. The CDR3 DNA reads TGTGCCAGCTCACCGACGGGACTGAACAATGAGCAGTTCTTC.

This clone is a singleton in its sample. The chain links TRBV7-9 to TRBJ1-4, with unresolved D. The V gene lost 4 bases and the J gene lost 7 bases, with 13 bases spanning the gap. Germline V gene lookup returns CDR1 SEHNR and CDR2 FQNEAQ (reference sequence). The CDR3 sequence is 14 residues long. The CDR3 is CASSSRVAGEKLFF. As DNA, the CDR3 is TGTGCCAGCAGCTCCCGAGTAGCGGGTGAAAAACTGTTTTTT. The complete variable domain, with remaining parts taken from reference TRBV7-9 and TRBJ1-4, reads DTGVSQNPRHKITKRGQNVTFRCDPISEHNRLYWYRQTLGQGPEFLTYFQNEAQLEKSRLLSDRFSAERPKGSFSTLEIQRTEQGDSAMYLCASSSRVAGEKLFFGSGTQLSVL.

The V call is TRBV19, the J call TRBJ2-1, with 7 bases fitting TRBD1. Germline-derived CDR1 and CDR2 are LNHDA and SQIVND (reference sequence). The CDR3 contains 13 residues. V was clipped by 4 bases and J by 9 bases; unmatched bases: 6. This CDR3 is CASSTNGDSEQFF. CDR3 nucleotides: TGTGCCAGTAGTACGAACGGGGACAGTGAGCAGTTCTTC.

The rearrangement joins TRBV5-4 to TRBJ1-1; D gene unclear. V was cut by 9 bases and J by 3 bases, with 15 bases left in between. Germline CDR1 reads SGHNT; CDR2 reads YYREEE (reference sequence). The CDR3 spans 13 residues. The CDR3 protein is CATTTGMDTEAFF. CDR3 coding DNA: TGTGCCACTACGACGGGTATGGACACTGAAGCTTTCTTT.

The gene calls are TRBV5-1 and TRBJ2-1; D perhaps matches TRBD1 (6 bases). The germline V gene has CDR1 SGHRS and CDR2 YFSETQ. Deletions cut 4 bases from V and 5 bases from J, with 16 bases between. The CDR3 covers 15 residues. The CDR3 spells CASSAGAQPHNEQFF. The CDR3 nucleotides read TGCGCCAGCAGCGCAGGGGCACAGCCCCACAATGAGCAGTTCTTC.

V and J are TRBV2 and TRBJ2-1; TRBD2 aligns across 9 bases. The CDR3 consists of 17 residues. In germline, CDR1 is SNHLY, CDR2 FYNNEI. The V segment lost 5 bases and the J segment 7 bases; nucleotides outside the gene matches: 15. The CDR3 sequence: CASSLYSTSGGGNEQFF. The CDR3, as DNA: TGTGCCAGCAGTCTCTACTCGACTAGCGGAGGGGGGAATGAGCAGTTCTTC.

J is TRBJ2-1 and V is TRBV28; TRBD1 agrees at 8 bases. CDR3 length: 12 residues. Germline lookup yields CDR1 MDHEN and CDR2 SYDVKM. V lost 5 bases and J lost 12; bases outside the gene matches: 6. CDR3 nucleotides: TGTGCCAGCAGTAGAGGACAGGGAGGGCAGTTCTTC. Protein sequence: CASSRGQGGQFF. The variable domain in full, with the rest retrieved from reference TRBV28 and TRBJ2-1, is DVKVTQSSRYLVKRTGEKVFLECVQDMDHENMFWYRQDPGLGLRLIYFSYDVKMKEKGDIPEGYSVSREKKERFSLILESASTNQTSMYLCASSRGQGGQFFGPGTRLTVL.

In this sample, this clone turned up once. The gene calls are TRBV20-1 and TRBJ1-2; D unresolved. The CDR3 runs to 11 residues. The germline V and J ends were trimmed by 6 bases and 0 bases, with 5 bases remaining between them. From germline, CDR1 is DFQATT and CDR2 SNEGSKA (reference sequence). CDR3 sequence: CSAPPNYGYTF. In nucleotides, the CDR3 is TGCAGTGCCCCCCCTAACTATGGCTACACCTTC.

This chain connects TRBV5-4 to TRBJ2-3; possible D gene TRBD2, 6 bases. V was trimmed by 3 bases and J by 6 bases, leaving 14 bases between them. The CDR3 sequence is 14 residues long. CDR1 is SGHNT and CDR2 is YYREEE in the germline V gene (reference sequence). The CDR3 is CASSSRDWGDTQYF. The CDR3 nucleotides are TGTGCCAGCAGCTCCCGGGACTGGGGGGATACGCAGTATTTT.

The V call is TRBV6-1, the J call TRBJ2-7; D is undetermined. This CDR3 is built from 12 residues. Trimming cost V 4 bases and J 3 bases, with 7 bases left between them. From germline, CDR1 is MNHNS and CDR2 SASEGT. CDR3 region: CASSVLGYEQYF. The DNA of the CDR3 is TGTGCCAGCAGTGTTCTGGGCTACGAGCAGTACTTC.

V usage is TRBV4-3 and J usage is TRBJ2-1, with 10 bases matching TRBD2. From germline, CDR1 is LGHNA and CDR2 YSLEER. CDR3 length: 18 residues. V shed 0 bases, J shed 4 bases, and the junction held 9 bases outside the gene matches. The CDR3 sequence is CASSQETEVGLAYNEQFF. The CDR3 nucleotides are TGCGCCAGCAGCCAAGAGACCGAGGTGGGACTAGCGTACAATGAGCAGTTCTTC.

The CDR3 DNA is TGTGCCAGCAGTGTGATGGGACTAGCCCCCTACAATGAGCAGTTCTTC. Translating gives CASSVMGLAPYNEQFF. The V call is TRBV25-1, the J call TRBJ2-1; 9 positions agree with TRBD2. Germline V gene sequence: CDR1 MGHDK, CDR2 SYGVNS. The CDR3 length is 16 residues. The V and J ends lost 4 bases and 2 bases, in that order; junction bases with no gene match: 6.

This clone was found once. The chain couples TRBV5-6 to TRBJ2-1; D not certain. V lost 4 bases, J lost 6 bases, and 8 bases lay in between. Germline V gene data show CDR1 as SGHDT and CDR2 as YYEEEE. The CDR3 runs 12 residues. The DNA of the CDR3 is TGTGCCAGCAGCAGGAGTGGCAATGAGCAGTTCTTC. Its protein product is CASSRSGNEQFF.

Concerning this clone itself: In the same sample, other DNA sequences code for this CDR3. The chain combines TRBV5-1 with TRBJ2-5; no clear D. Trimming pared 0 bases from V and 1 base from J, leaving 4 bases between. CDR1 and CDR2 from the germline V gene are SGHRS and YFSETQ. This CDR3 region has 13 residues. The CDR3 bases are TGCGCCAGCAGCTTGGTCAGCCAAGAGACCCAGTACTTC. The encoded protein is CASSLVSQETQYF.